The T cell receptor beta chain described here comes from a study of CD8+CD57+ T cells in acquired aplastic anemia. Study-wide context: DNA per sorted CD4+ or CD8+ sample ranged about 0.17 to 30 ug, averaging roughly 3.3 ug.

Findings and limits, study-wide: Approximately 29 was the count of CD8+ CDR3 sequences that patients shared with controls.

This clonotype was counted many times. Its target is not known. Genomic DNA, the template, was used for profiling of the TCR beta VDJ and CDR3. MiXCR, applied by TCRdb to the reads, yields one record per CDR3 protein. Of approximately 190,000 distinct CDR3 sequences in the sample, about three fifths are singletons; the top ten hold about 45%. This receptor was obtained from a human donor with severe aplastic anemia or a healthy control (not recorded which). Sequenced sample: sorted CD4+, CD8+, or CD8+CD57+ T cells (not recorded which) from PBMCs.

The CDR3 loop reads CASLLGQQYTGELFF. CDR3 coding DNA: TGTGCCAGCCTGCTTGGGCAGCAATACACCGGGGAGCTGTTTTTT. The chain is built from TRBV5-6 and TRBJ2-2; D uncertain. Germline CDR1 and CDR2: SGHDT and YYEEEE. Between the trimmed V and J ends, which lost 7 bases and 3 bases, there was a span of 16 bases. The CDR3 runs to 15 residues.